Listed here is a single T cell receptor beta chain. Generated by immunoSEQ multiplex PCR, the TCRdb table keeps only in-frame clones and is missing some. Of tens of thousands of clones listed, around 88% were seen once; the top ten hold 5.5% to 7%. This specimen belongs to a study of blood T cell repertoires in COVID-19. This CDR3 is 13 amino acids long. With 3 bases removed from V and 2 bases from J, the gap between germline ends came to 7 bases. Looked up from germline, CDR1 is MNHEY and CDR2 is SVGEGT. The sample comprised peripheral blood. This receptor was obtained from a man older than 75 with COVID-19, enrolled during active disease. This chain joins TRBV6-2 or TRBV6-3 and TRBJ1-1; no clear D gene. The CDR3 protein is CASSYRRNTEAFF. The CDR3 coding sequence is TGTGCCAGCAGTTATAGGAGAAACACTGAAGCTTTCTTT.